The entry that follows covers one T cell receptor beta chain sequence. The data originate from a study of tumor and adjacent non-tumor tissue in lung cancer. About the study: Histology: about 13 adenocarcinoma, a couple of squamous cell carcinoma, 1 small cell lung cancer.

This CDR3 is built from 15 residues. The trim removed 11 bases at V and 3 bases at J, leaving 15 bases unmatched. RNA was extracted from bulk tissue without any cell sorting. A modified ARM-PCR protocol with three rounds of nested PCR amplified TCRbeta. MiXCR, applied by TCRdb to the multiplex PCR reads, yields one record per CDR3 protein. The repertoire holds more than 95,000 distinct CDR3 sequences, with 55% to 75% as singletons. The sequenced material came from lung tumor tissue. The chain joins TRBV12-3 or TRBV12-4 to TRBJ2-7; 8 nucleotides line up with TRBD2. The receptor was derived from a man aged 30 to 45 with non-small cell lung cancer. The CDR3 bases are TGTGCCTGCACCTTCAGATCGGGAGGGCGCTACGAGCAGTACTTC. This gives the protein CACTFRSGGRYEQYF.